This entry concerns a single TCR beta chain. What it binds is unknown. The study defined stable Graves' hyperthyroidism as no ophthalmopathy progression within 18 months. Patients were excluded because of uncontrolled infection, other autoimmune disease, pregnancy or lactation. This CDR3 region has 17 residues. In germline, CDR1 is SGHVS, CDR2 FQNEAQ. After removal of 5 bases from V and 3 bases from J, the junction contained 9 bases not matched to a gene. The data derive from a study of T cells in Graves' hyperthyroidism and ophthalmopathy. Amplification yielded TCR beta CDR3 regions, with RNA transcripts as the source. Using the HTBI primer set, a first-round RT-PCR was run on the TCR CDR3. TCRdb independently ran MiXCR on the multiplex PCR reads; one entry per CDR3 protein. There are approximately 590,000 distinct CDR3 sequences in the sample; 15% to 17% occur only once, and around 7.8% lies in the top ten.

Whole-study findings and limits: Blood also showed most of the thyroid clonotypes that were expanded above 0.001.

The chain recombines TRBV7-8 with TRBJ2-2, with 10 bases that match TRBD2. The sequenced sample was blood. This clonotype originated in a woman aged 25 to 39 with Graves' hyperthyroidism. In DNA, the CDR3 is TGTGCCAGCAGCCCCCCTTTAGCGGGAGGTCACACCGGGGAGCTGTTTTTT. Translating it yields CASSPPLAGGHTGELFF.